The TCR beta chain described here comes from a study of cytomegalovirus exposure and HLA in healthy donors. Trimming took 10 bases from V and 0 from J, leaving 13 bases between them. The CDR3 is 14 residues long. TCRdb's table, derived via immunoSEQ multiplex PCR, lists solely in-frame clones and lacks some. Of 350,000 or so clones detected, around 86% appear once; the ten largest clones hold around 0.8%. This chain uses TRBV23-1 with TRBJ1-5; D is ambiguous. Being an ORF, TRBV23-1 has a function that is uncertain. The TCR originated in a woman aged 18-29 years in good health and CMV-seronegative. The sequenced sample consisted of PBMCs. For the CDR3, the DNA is TGCGCCATCACCCTGACACCTAGCAATCAGCCCCAGCATTTT. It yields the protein CAITLTPSNQPQHF.